In its sample, the clone carrying this T cell receptor (beta chain) was seen once. These data belong to a study of shared clonotypes between healthy human individuals. Study in general: Donor composition was a couple of women and a few men, aged 18 to 49.

Deep was the level used in running the assay. The data were produced by immunoSEQ multiplex PCR, yet TCRdb's version contains in-frame clones alone and is incomplete. The data contain approximately 530,000 clones, about 96% of them seen just once; the ten biggest clones take up 0.05% to 0.08%. V was pared by 4 bases and J by 6 bases, with 10 bases between. Per germline, CDR1 LNHDA and CDR2 SQIVND (reference sequence). The CDR3 covers 12 residues. The chain recombines TRBV19 with TRBJ2-7; D might be TRBD1 (6 bases). The sequenced sample consisted of naive CD4+ T cells sorted from blood. As for subset: CD45RA+ positively selected. This TCR came from a woman in her 30s in good health. The CDR3 nucleotides read TGTGCCAGTAGTAAACAGGGTTCCGAGCAGTACTTC. Amino acids: CASSKQGSEQYF.